The 5 T cell receptor beta chains presented below share a single source sample, sequenced in a study of beta chain features in type 1 diabetes. cDNA synthesis used the whole RNA isolate, giving expressed TCRB sequences. Method: immunoSEQ multiplex PCR; TCRdb's copy keeps in-frame clones and lacks some. The sample contains around 650,000 clones, around 11% of which appear only once. These receptors have no known antigen. Findings of the study overall: Type 1 diabetes patients showed a moderate but significant shortening of TCRB CDR3s in all four CD4+ subsets.

The sample taken for sequencing was naive CD4+ T cells from blood. The receptors were gathered from a man aged 30 to 39 with type 1 diabetes.

The rearrangement joins TRBV6-5 to TRBJ1-2, with D tentatively TRBD1 (5 bases). Per the germline V gene, CDR1 is MNHEY and CDR2 is SVGAGI. Trimming pared 0 bases from V and 14 bases from J, leaving 16 bases between. This CDR3 has 13 amino acids. In DNA, the CDR3 is TGTGCCAGCAGTTACTCGGGGGTGGGCACAGTAACCTTC. Protein: CASSYSGVGTVTF.

The V and J genes are TRBV7-2 and TRBJ2-3; D is perhaps TRBD2 (7 bases). V lost 5 bases and J lost 0, with 18 bases in between. Germline loops: CDR1 SGHTA, CDR2 FQGNSA. CDR3 size: 17 residues. CDR3 sequence reads: CASSPSLGGPSTDTQYF. In DNA form, the CDR3 reads TGTGCCAGCAGCCCCTCTTTGGGGGGGCCCAGCACAGATACGCAGTATTTT.

The rearrangement uses TRBV6-5 and TRBJ2-1; D might be TRBD1 or TRBD2, each matching 6 bases. Deletions cut 5 bases from V and 7 bases from J, with 12 bases between. Germline V gene lookup returns CDR1 MNHEY and CDR2 SVGAGI. CDR3 length equals 13 residues. The CDR3 DNA is TGTGCCAGCAGTCCACCGGGGGCGAATGAGCAGTTCTTC. It translates to CASSPPGANEQFF.

The V gene is TRBV2, the J gene TRBJ1-2; a weak D match, TRBD1 (5 bases). Germline V gene data show CDR1 as SNHLY and CDR2 as FYNNEI. The CDR3 extends over 16 amino acids. Between the trimmed V and J ends, which lost 1 base and 7 bases, there was a span of 19 bases. The CDR3 loop reads CASSEVRALTGTGYTF. The DNA for the CDR3 is TGTGCCAGCAGTGAAGTCAGGGCCTTGACGGGGACTGGCTACACCTTC.

This clone has only a few counts. V and J are TRBV21-1 and TRBJ2-7. TRBV21-1 is a recognized pseudogene. There are 14 residues in the CDR3. The CDR3 DNA is TGTGCCAGCAGCAAAGGCGGGACAAGCTACGAGCAGTACTTC. Its protein is CASSKGGTSYEQYF.